This entry lists 8 T cell receptor beta chains sequenced from one sample in a study of T-cell reconstitution after alpha-beta-depleted transplantation in children. Preparing the TCRbeta library involved the use of unique molecular identifiers. In TCRdb, the PCR reads were re-called with MiXCR into one record per CDR3 protein. The table shows hundreds of thousands of distinct CDR3 sequences, with over 10% occurring only once. The sequenced sample was PBMCs, mostly from graft donor cells, obtained 360 days after TCRalphabeta/CD19-depleted stem cell transplant. These receptors all come from a male patient between 10 and 17 years old who had a stem cell transplant for acute myeloid leukemia, so the T cells may come from the graft donor.

This clonotype occurred many times. The chain links TRBV29-1 to TRBJ2-1, with 13 bases matching TRBD2. The CDR3 has 15 amino acids. Germline V gene sequence: CDR1 SQVTM, CDR2 ANQGSEA. After removal of 5 bases from V and 8 bases from J, the junction contained 9 bases not matched to a gene. The CDR3 region is CSVSPWTSGGDEQFF. The CDR3 DNA reads TGCAGCGTTTCGCCCTGGACTAGCGGGGGCGATGAGCAGTTCTTC.

The CDR3 reads CASLYAAGTQETQYF. The CDR3 region has the DNA TGTGCCAGCCTATACGCGGCAGGGACCCAAGAGACCCAGTACTTC. The chain links TRBV28 to TRBJ2-5; either TRBD1 or TRBD2 may fit D (5 bases each). Trimming cost V 8 bases and J 1 base, with 17 bases left between them. The CDR3 loop spans 15 amino acids. Germline values: CDR1 MDHEN, CDR2 SYDVKM. The full variable domain, completed using reference TRBV28 and TRBJ2-5, is DVKVTQSSRYLVKRTGEKVFLECVQDMDHENMFWYRQDPGLGLRLIYFSYDVKMKEKGDIPEGYSVSREKKERFSLILESASTNQTSMYLCASLYAAGTQETQYFGPGTRLLVL.

The rearrangement links TRBV11-1 to TRBJ2-1, with a weak D call TRBD2 (5 bases). The germline CDR1 and CDR2 sequences are SGHAT and FQDESV (reference sequence). The V end lost 0 bases, the J end lost 10 bases, and 16 bases lay between the germline ends. This CDR3 is 15 amino acids long. The CDR3 DNA sequence: TGTGCCAGCAGCTTAGCCCCCCTTCTAGGCGGGGAGCAGTTCTTC. Amino acids: CASSLAPLLGGEQFF.

With regard to this clonotype: A single base separates this from a much larger clone, so it may be a read error. The chain is built from TRBV18 and TRBJ2-1; no reliable D call. Germline V gene sequence: CDR1 KGHSH, CDR2 LQKENI. The CDR3 has 14 residues. Here the CDR3 DNA reads TGTACCAGCTCACTCCCGAGACTCAGCAATGAGCAGTTCTTC. Encoded protein: CTSSLPRLSNEQFF.

This clonotype turned up a few times. This rearrangement joins TRBV5-6 to TRBJ2-7; D not certain. The CDR3 spans 14 residues. V gave up 2 bases and J gave up 2 bases, with 11 bases separating them. CDR1 is SGHDT and CDR2 is YYEEEE in the germline V gene. Written as DNA, the CDR3 is TGTGCCAGCAGCTTACGACGTCCTACCTACGAGCAGTACTTC. Protein sequence: CASSLRRPTYEQYF.

The chain links TRBV7-6 to TRBJ2-3; D ambiguous. V was pared by 5 bases and J by 0 bases, with 15 bases between. Germline loops: CDR1 SGHVS, CDR2 FNYEAQ. The CDR3 contains 16 residues. The CDR3 loop reads CASSPPRPRSTDTQYF. CDR3 nucleotide sequence: TGTGCCAGCAGCCCCCCTAGGCCCCGAAGCACAGATACGCAGTATTTT.

This chain connects TRBV15 to TRBJ2-1; D assignment may be TRBD1 or TRBD2 (6 bases each). V lost 5 bases to trimming and J lost 0 bases, with 8 bases between them. CDR1 and CDR2 from the germline V gene are LNHNV and YYDKDF (reference sequence). The CDR3 runs to 14 residues. DNA of the CDR3: TGTGCCACCAGCGAGGGGGGCTCCTACAATGAGCAGTTCTTC. Translated: CATSEGGSYNEQFF.

The J gene is TRBJ2-7, the V gene TRBV12-3 or TRBV12-4; D may be TRBD2 (5 bases). V was trimmed by 5 bases and J by 0 bases, leaving 11 bases between them. The CDR3 has 14 amino acids. CDR3 sequence (DNA): TGTGCCAGCAGTCATTCGGGGAACTCCTACGAGCAGTACTTC. Its translation is CASSHSGNSYEQYF.